The clone carrying this T cell receptor (beta chain) was seen many times. Its specificity is unknown. The V gene lost 4 bases and the J gene lost 2 bases, with 5 bases spanning the gap. Germline V gives CDR1 MDHEN, CDR2 SYDVKM. The CDR3 extends over 12 amino acids. Time point here: persistent/refractory GD, antithyroid drugs over 5 years with positive TRAb. RNA extracted from PBMCs served as the sequencing template. Diagnoses of Graves' disease were made by American Thyroid Association guidelines. These data originate in a study of regulatory T cells in long-lasting Graves disease. Overall study context: More than 5 years of antithyroid drugs with positive TSH receptor antibodies defined persistent Graves' disease.

Building of the TCR beta libraries involved iRepertoire HTBI primers and Arm-PCR of CDR3 regions. MiXCR, run by TCRdb on the multiplex PCR reads, gives a single entry per CDR3 protein. The profile shows about half a million distinct CDR3 sequences, approximately 23% of them singletons. Findings and limits, study-wide: Persistent disease favored TRBV28, TRBJ1-2 and TRBJ2-5.

This clonotype was sampled from a female donor with Graves disease. This specimen was peripheral blood mononuclear cells (PBMCs), taken when the disease was refractory, from a patient treated with antithyroid drugs. V gene TRBV28 combines with J gene TRBJ1-2; D gene unclear. CDR3 protein: CASSWSNYGYTF. In nucleotides, the CDR3 is TGTGCCAGCAGTTGGTCAAACTATGGCTACACCTTC.